These 23 T cell receptor beta chains share one sample of origin, sequenced in a study of monozygotic twins with cystic fibrosis (dated by TCRdb to the early 2020s). Library preparation was by the immunoSEQ multiplex PCR assay. TCRdb took over this immuneACCESS table, retaining in-frame rearrangements with V and J assigned. Such tables are incomplete; in checked studies, under half of the missing clones stem from an unresolved V gene, and the remainder is unexplained. The sample table records more than 30,000 clones; roughly 96% of these occur just once. The leading ten clones occupy 0.15% to 0.2% of the sample. Sequenced material: blood. Receptor source: a girl under 10 years old with cystic fibrosis.

The chain couples TRBV7-9 to TRBJ1-2; TRBD1 agrees at 9 bases. V shed 5 bases, J shed 4 bases, and the junction held 11 bases outside the gene matches. The CDR3 totals 16 residues. The germline V gene has CDR1 SEHNR and CDR2 FQNEAQ (reference sequence). CDR3: CASSLSPDRGGYGYTF. The CDR3, as DNA: TGTGCCAGCAGCCTTTCCCCGGACAGGGGTGGCTATGGCTACACCTTC.

This sequence joins TRBV28 and TRBJ2-7; no definite D call. This CDR3 has 12 residues. CDR1 and CDR2 from the germline V gene are MDHEN and SYDVKM. V was clipped by 7 bases and J by 0 bases, with 7 bases between them. The CDR3 sequence is CASNSGSYEQYF. CDR3 bases: TGTGCCAGCAATTCCGGCTCCTACGAGCAGTACTTC.

DNA for the CDR3: TGTGCCAGCAGACCAGGGGGCGATTGGGAGACCCAGTACTTC. Protein: CASRPGGDWETQYF. V and J are TRBV6-1 and TRBJ2-5; 8 nucleotides agree with TRBD1. The V gene end was trimmed by 6 bases and the J gene end by 5 bases; junction bases not matched to a gene: 8. This CDR3 is 14 amino acids long. Germline V lookup: CDR1 MNHNS, CDR2 SASEGT.

The count of this clone is one. This rearrangement joins TRBV5-1 to TRBJ2-3, with D perhaps matching TRBD1 (5 bases). The length of the CDR3 is 16 residues. Germline CDR1 reads SGHRS; CDR2 reads YFSETQ. The germline V and J ends were trimmed by 0 bases and 0 bases, with 11 bases remaining between them. In DNA, the CDR3 is TGCGCCAGCAGCTTGGTATGGGGCACTAGCACAGATACGCAGTATTTT. As protein: CASSLVWGTSTDTQYF.

V is TRBV5-6 and J is TRBJ1-3, with 7 bases lining up with TRBD1. Per the germline V gene, CDR1 is SGHDT and CDR2 is YYEEEE. J was trimmed by 0 bases and V by 0 bases; bases with no gene match: 0. The CDR3 has 15 residues. CDR3 amino acids: CASSLGTGSGNTIYF. CDR3 bases: TGTGCCAGCAGCTTGGGGACAGGCTCTGGAAACACCATATATTTT.

The chain has TRBV29-1 and TRBJ1-1, with TRBD1 identical over 7 bases. Germline-derived CDR1 and CDR2 are SQVTM and ANQGSEA. The J segment lost 2 bases and the V segment lost 6 bases, leaving 6 bases of the junction unmatched. This CDR3 has 13 amino acids. CDR3 sequence: CSVAGGSNTEAFF. The CDR3 DNA is TGCAGCGTGGCAGGGGGGTCCAACACTGAAGCTTTCTTT.

The chain recombines TRBV5-1 with TRBJ2-7; 11 bases map to TRBD2. Germline lookup yields CDR1 SGHRS and CDR2 YFSETQ. The V segment lost 4 bases and the J segment 5 bases; nucleotides outside the gene matches: 11. The CDR3 contains 16 residues. CDR3: CASSLLSGRDFDEQYF. DNA for the CDR3: TGCGCCAGCAGCCTCCTTAGCGGGAGGGACTTTGACGAGCAGTACTTC.

V is TRBV6-1 and J is TRBJ1-4; D is ambiguous. Trimming took 6 bases from V and 6 from J, leaving 14 bases between them. CDR3 length: 14 residues. Germline CDR1 MNHNS, CDR2 SASEGT. CDR3: CASRLGLVDEKLFF. The CDR3 nucleotides are TGTGCCAGCAGACTAGGGCTTGTGGATGAAAAACTGTTTTTT.

J is TRBJ1-6 and V is TRBV20-1; D not resolved. Germline assignment: CDR1 DFQATT and CDR2 SNEGSKA (reference sequence). The CDR3 is 11 residues long. V lost 5 bases and J 8 bases, leaving 7 bases between the germline ends. The CDR3: CSAVRDSPLHF. The CDR3 bases are TGCAGTGCTGTTAGGGATTCACCCCTCCACTTT.

CDR3 nucleotide sequence: TGTGCCACCTACAGGGACCCGAACACTGAAGCTTTCTTT. Protein sequence: CATYRDPNTEAFF. V is TRBV28 and J is TRBJ1-1; perhaps TRBD1 as D (6 bases). Germline V gene lookup returns CDR1 MDHEN and CDR2 SYDVKM. The V end lost 10 bases, the J end lost 1 base, and 13 bases lay between the germline ends. CDR3 size: 13 residues.

The rearrangement uses TRBV11-2 and TRBJ2-1; D gene ambiguous. The ends were cut back, 1 base at V and 3 bases at J, with 10 bases in the middle. The CDR3 loop spans 15 amino acids. The germline V gene has CDR1 SGHAT and CDR2 FQNNGV. The CDR3 loop is CASSLAIDGYNEQFF. The CDR3 DNA reads TGTGCCAGCAGCTTAGCCATAGACGGCTACAATGAGCAGTTCTTC.

The genes are TRBV19 and TRBJ1-5; D call uncertain. Looked up from germline, CDR1 is LNHDA and CDR2 is SQIVND (reference sequence). The V gene lost 5 bases and the J gene lost 2 bases, with 7 bases spanning the gap. The CDR3 has 13 residues. This CDR3 reads CASSLRGNQPQHF. CDR3 in DNA: TGTGCCAGTAGTCTCCGGGGCAATCAGCCCCAGCATTTT.

DNA for the CDR3: TGCACCACAACGACCTCTCCATACCCCGAGGATGGCTACACCTTC. Translation gives CTTTTSPYPEDGYTF. The gene calls are TRBV29-1 and TRBJ1-2; D not certain. This CDR3 contains 15 residues. Germline CDR1 is SQVTM and CDR2 is ANQGSEA.

The rearrangement links TRBV2 to TRBJ1-5; possible D gene TRBD1, 6 bases. Germline CDR1 and CDR2: SNHLY and FYNNEI. The CDR3 extends over 14 amino acids. V was cut by 4 bases and J by 2 bases, with 9 bases left in between. CDR3 coding DNA: TGTGCCAGCAGTGTTGGGGGCGGCAATCAGCCCCAGCATTTT. Translating it yields CASSVGGGNQPQHF.

The chain uses TRBV27 and TRBJ2-7; 11 bases fit TRBD2. V shed 1 base, J shed 5 bases, and the junction held 10 bases outside the gene matches. The CDR3 runs 17 residues. Germline V gene data show CDR1 as MNHEY and CDR2 as SMNVEV (reference sequence). The CDR3 coding sequence is TGTGCCAGCAGTTTATACGAGGGTAGCGGGAGGGTAAACGAGCAGTACTTC. Protein: CASSLYEGSGRVNEQYF.

This chain connects TRBV19 to TRBJ1-1, with TRBD1 as a possible D gene (5 bases). V lost 8 bases and J 1 base, leaving 11 bases between the germline ends. The CDR3 runs 13 residues. Germline-derived CDR1 and CDR2 are LNHDA and SQIVND (reference sequence). DNA for the CDR3: TGTGCCAGTGGGCGACAGAAGAACACTGAAGCTTTCTTT. This codes for CASGRQKNTEAFF.

The chain has TRBV5-6 and TRBJ1-1; no firm D call. Germline CDR1 reads SGHDT; CDR2 reads YYEEEE. V shed 0 bases and J shed 4 bases, with 13 bases lying between them. The CDR3 is 15 amino acids. The CDR3 DNA reads as TGTGCCAGCAGCTTGGGGGGAGGAGGGAGCACTGAAGCTTTCTTT. Its protein is CASSLGGGGSTEAFF.

V is TRBV19 and J is TRBJ1-2; tentative D call: TRBD1 (6 bases). The CDR3 totals 13 residues. Trimming left V 7 bases short and J 6 bases short, with 15 bases between. Germline V gives CDR1 LNHDA, CDR2 SQIVND (reference sequence). For the CDR3, the DNA is TGTGCCAGTACTGATTTGGGGGCAGATGGCTACACCTTC. Translated: CASTDLGADGYTF.

The chain couples TRBV9 to TRBJ2-7, with 9 positions matching TRBD1. The CDR3 covers 15 residues. CDR1 is SGDLS and CDR2 is YYNGEE in the germline V gene. The J segment lost 5 bases and the V segment lost 3 bases, leaving 9 bases of the junction unmatched. CDR3 amino acids: CASSDTGTGNDEQYF. CDR3 nucleotides: TGTGCCAGCAGCGATACCGGGACAGGGAACGACGAGCAGTACTTC.

This clone was counted a single time. This chain joins TRBV5-6 and TRBJ1-6; D gene unclear. Trimming shortened V by 0 bases and J by 5 bases, and 9 bases separated the two germline ends. This CDR3 is 15 amino acids long. Looked up from germline, CDR1 is SGHDT and CDR2 is YYEEEE. In DNA, the CDR3 is TGTGCCAGCAGCTTGGCCAAAGAAGATAATTCACCCCTCCACTTT. This encodes CASSLAKEDNSPLHF.

This clone was counted a single time. CDR3 protein: CASSLKGLGTEAFF. For the CDR3, the DNA is TGTGCCAGCAGCTTGAAAGGGTTGGGCACTGAAGCTTTCTTT. The chain links TRBV7-9 to TRBJ1-1, with D unclear. Germline V gene data show CDR1 as SEHNR and CDR2 as FQNEAQ (reference sequence). The V end lost 3 bases, the J end lost 4 bases, and 12 bases lay between the germline ends. The CDR3 is 14 residues long.

V usage is TRBV27 and J usage is TRBJ1-2; the match to TRBD1 covers 10 bases. The CDR3 runs to 15 residues. Trimming cost V 0 bases and J 4 bases; bases outside gene matches: 2. In germline, CDR1 is MNHEY, CDR2 SMNVEV (reference sequence). This chain's CDR3 is CASSLSGTGVYGYTF. The CDR3 coding sequence is TGTGCCAGCAGTTTATCAGGGACAGGGGTCTATGGCTACACCTTC.

V and J are TRBV19 and TRBJ1-2; D is perhaps TRBD1 (6 bases). This CDR3 spans 17 amino acids. Germline lookup yields CDR1 LNHDA and CDR2 SQIVND (reference sequence). Trimming took 3 bases from V and 7 from J, leaving 24 bases between them. The CDR3 sequence is CASSIGTRGALTSGYTF. The CDR3 DNA reads TGTGCCAGTAGTATCGGGACCCGGGGGGCTCTGACGAGTGGCTACACCTTC.